This TCR beta chain was profiled in a study of blood T cells in healthy people across ages. Overall study results and limits: Whereas aged donors had fewer naive CD4+ cells, long-lived donors had more of them and higher diversity. While age rose, TCR beta diversity per million T cells dropped in a roughly linear way.

A second PCR of about 7 to 12 cycles used a sample-barcoded 5' primer and a J-beta primer mix. TCRdb fed the 5' RACE reads into MiXCR, producing one record per CDR3 protein. This table holds roughly 700,000 distinct CDR3 sequences, around 45% found once. Investigators took around 11 milliliters of peripheral blood from every donor. The CDR3 covers 14 residues. J lost 1 base, V lost 2 bases, and 2 bases had no gene match. CDR1 is SGHRS, CDR2 YFSETQ, per germline. The sample holds a few counts of this clonotype. Its antigen is unidentified. The V and J genes are TRBV5-1 and TRBJ2-5; 7 bases are a match to TRBD1. Sequencing was carried out using blood. The receptor was derived from a woman aged 60 to 75 in good health. The CDR3 region is CASSFYRGQETQYF. The DNA of the CDR3 is TGCGCCAGCAGCTTCTACAGGGGCCAAGAGACCCAGTACTTC. The whole variable domain, filled in from reference TRBV5-1 and TRBJ2-5, reads KAGVTQTPRYLIKTRGQQVTLSCSPISGHRSVSWYQQTPGQGLQFLFEYFSETQRNKGNFPGRFSGRQFSNSRSEMNVSTLELGDSALYLCASSFYRGQETQYFGPGTRLLVL.